Shown below are 29 T cell receptor beta chains from a single sample sequenced in a study of blood T cell repertoires in COVID-19. Here immunoSEQ multiplex PCR was the method, and the copy in TCRdb shows in-frame clones only, minus some. The sample shows 200,000 to 250,000 clones, about 85% of them seen only once. The sequenced sample consisted of PBMCs or T cells enriched from blood (not recorded which). These receptor sequences come from a man under 40 who had recovered from COVID-19.

This clone appeared a single time. This chain connects TRBV7-9 to TRBJ1-1; 8 bases align to TRBD1. From germline, CDR1 is SEHNR and CDR2 FQNEAQ (reference sequence). The CDR3 runs 13 residues. Trimming took 7 bases from V and 6 from J; bases not matched to a gene: 7. CDR3 sequence (DNA): TGTGCCAGCACCTCGACAGGGGTCGCTGAAGCTTTCTTT. Translation: CASTSTGVAEAFF.

This rearrangement joins TRBV28 to TRBJ2-5, with 7 bases matching TRBD2. This CDR3 comprises 15 residues. The V and J ends lost 3 bases and 6 bases, in that order; junction bases with no gene match: 10. Per germline, CDR1 MDHEN and CDR2 SYDVKM. In DNA, the CDR3 is TGTGCCAGCAGTTTCCCACTAGCGAATAAGAAGACCCAGTACTTC. As protein: CASSFPLANKKTQYF.

The chain combines TRBV4-2 with TRBJ2-2, with a possible D match to TRBD2 (5 bases). There are 18 residues in the CDR3. V dropped 0 bases and J dropped 9 bases, with 23 bases sitting between them. In germline, CDR1 is LGHNA, CDR2 YNFKEQ. CDR3 sequence: CASSQDLIAIVGARELFF. For the CDR3, the DNA is TGTGCCAGCAGCCAAGATCTAATTGCCATAGTGGGAGCCCGGGAGCTGTTTTTT.

This chain joins TRBV7-2 and TRBJ2-3, with 8 bases identical to TRBD2. Looked up from germline, CDR1 is SGHTA and CDR2 is FQGNSA. The CDR3 extends over 16 amino acids. V gave up 3 bases and J gave up 3 bases; unmatched junction bases: 8. The DNA for the CDR3 is TGTGCCAGCAGCTTTTTGAGCGGGGGTTCAACAGATACGCAGTATTTT. It encodes CASSFLSGGSTDTQYF. Full variable domain (rest looked up from reference TRBV7-2 and TRBJ2-3): GAGVSQSPSNKVTEKGKDVELRCDPISGHTALYWYRQSLGQGLEFLIYFQGNSAPDKSGLPSDRFSAERTGGSVSTLTIQRTQQEDSAVYLCASSFLSGGSTDTQYFGPGTRLTVL.

This rearrangement joins TRBV7-9 to TRBJ1-5; TRBD1 is a possible D gene (6 bases). Germline V CDR1 and CDR2: SEHNR, FQNEAQ (reference sequence). This CDR3 region has 14 residues. V was shortened by 1 base and J by 7 bases, with 11 bases between the two germline ends. The DNA for the CDR3 is TGTGCCAGCAGCTTAGGGTCCGGACAGCAGCCCCAGCATTTT. Translating gives CASSLGSGQQPQHF.

In regard to this clone: A junction boundary mismatches the germline segment, possibly from a read error. The chain uses TRBV7-4 and TRBJ1-5, with D maybe TRBD1 (6 bases). CDR3 length equals 17 residues. Germline values: CDR1 SGHVT, CDR2 SQSDAQ. The CDR3 loop is CATSHAKGGGSNQPQHF. For the CDR3, the DNA is TGCGCCACCAGCCACGCAAAAGGGGGGGGCAGCAATCAGCCCCAGCATTTT.

The V gene is TRBV21-1, the J gene TRBJ1-1. TRBV21-1 is noted as a pseudogene. The CDR3 length is 13 residues. CDR3 DNA: TGTGCCAGCAGCAAAGTGGGAGTTCCTGAAGCTTTCTTT. It translates to CASSKVGVPEAFF.

In its sample, this clone was seen once. CDR3: CASSPGGGNTIYF. Here the CDR3 DNA reads TGCGCCAGCAGCCCAGGTGGGGGAAACACCATATATTTT. The chain couples TRBV5-1 to TRBJ1-3; D gene uncertain. Germline V gene data show CDR1 as SGHRS and CDR2 as YFSETQ. V lost 4 bases to trimming and J lost 4 bases, with 9 bases between them. The CDR3 runs 13 residues.

This clone was found a few times. The same CDR3 can be traced to other DNA sequences in this sample. The chain couples TRBV15 to TRBJ2-3; TRBD1 matches 7 bases. Germline V lookup: CDR1 LNHNV, CDR2 YYDKDF (reference sequence). The CDR3 is made up of 15 amino acids. The V gene end was trimmed by 1 base and the J gene end by 3 bases; junction bases not matched to a gene: 4. CDR3 in amino acids: CATSRVTGVTDTQYF. In DNA form, the CDR3 reads TGTGCCACCAGCAGAGTTACAGGGGTTACAGATACGCAGTATTTT.

The chain uses TRBV12-5 and TRBJ1-5, with D unclear. The CDR3 spans 14 residues. Germline assignment: CDR1 LGHNT and CDR2 FRNRAP. Trimming stripped 0 bases from V and 7 bases from J, with 10 bases between. CDR3 residues: CASGLVGKWQPQHF. DNA of the CDR3: TGTGCTAGTGGTTTGGTGGGCAAGTGGCAGCCCCAGCATTTT. The full variable domain, with the rest looked up from reference TRBV12-5 and TRBJ1-5, is DARVTQTPRHKVTEMGQEVTMRCQPILGHNTVFWYRQTMMQGLELLAYFRNRAPLDDSGMPKDRFSAEMPDATLATLKIQPSEPRDSAVYFCASGLVGKWQPQHFGDGTRLSIL.

The chain joins TRBV6-5 to TRBJ1-1; 12 bases map to TRBD1. This CDR3 comprises 15 residues. Trimming at V came to 0 bases and at J to 8 bases, leaving 4 bases not matched to a gene. Germline V gene data show CDR1 as MNHEY and CDR2 as SVGAGI. The CDR3 here is CASSYSGTGGREAFF. DNA of the CDR3: TGTGCCAGCAGTTACTCCGGGACAGGGGGCAGAGAAGCTTTCTTT.

This chain links TRBV7-2 with TRBJ2-5; the match to TRBD2 covers 7 bases. With V trimmed by 3 bases and J by 7 bases, 11 bases remained unmatched. This CDR3 region has 15 residues. Germline V CDR1 and CDR2: SGHTA, FQGNSA. This CDR3 reads CASSFGTSDLGTQYF. The CDR3 DNA reads as TGTGCCAGCAGCTTTGGTACTAGCGATCTCGGGACCCAGTACTTC. Together with reference TRBV7-2 and TRBJ2-5, the CDR3 gives the full variable domain: GAGVSQSPSNKVTEKGKDVELRCDPISGHTALYWYRQSLGQGLEFLIYFQGNSAPDKSGLPSDRFSAERTGGSVSTLTIQRTQQEDSAVYLCASSFGTSDLGTQYFGPGTRLLVL.

The J gene is TRBJ2-7, the V gene TRBV3-1 (or the pseudogene TRBV3-2); D remains ambiguous. V gave up 0 bases and J gave up 2 bases, with 11 bases separating them. Germline V gives CDR1 LGHDT, CDR2 YNNKEL (reference sequence). CDR3 length equals 15 residues. CDR3 protein: CASSQDRVTPYEQYF. The CDR3 nucleotides read TGTGCCAGCAGCCAAGATCGGGTTACCCCCTACGAGCAGTACTTC.

This clone was detected only a few times. The chain is built from TRBV10-1 and TRBJ1-1; D may be TRBD1 (5 bases). The CDR3 is 11 amino acids. Germline assignment: CDR1 WNHNN and CDR2 SYGVQD (reference sequence). V lost 3 bases and J 10 bases, leaving 9 bases between the germline ends. The CDR3 spells CASSESQVAFF. The DNA of the CDR3 is TGCGCCAGCAGTGAATCACAGGTAGCTTTCTTT.

This clone came up a few times. V and J are TRBV9 and TRBJ2-5; 12 bases match TRBD2. The CDR3 is 16 amino acids. Trimming took 1 base from V and 2 from J; bases not matched to a gene: 3. The V gene's germline CDR1 is SGDLS and CDR2 YYNGEE. CDR3 sequence reads: CASSVTLAGGQETQYF. The CDR3 bases are TGTGCCAGCAGCGTAACTCTAGCGGGGGGGCAAGAGACCCAGTACTTC. Using reference TRBV9 and TRBJ2-5 for the parts outside the CDR3, the full variable domain is DSGVTQTPKHLITATGQRVTLRCSPRSGDLSVYWYQQSLDQGLQFLIQYYNGEERAKGNILERFSAQQFPDLHSELNLSSLELGDSALYFCASSVTLAGGQETQYFGPGTRLLVL.

This chain links TRBV28 with TRBJ2-7, with D perhaps TRBD1 (5 bases). Trimming pared 4 bases from V and 4 bases from J, leaving 17 bases between. CDR3 length: 15 residues. Per germline, CDR1 MDHEN and CDR2 SYDVKM. As DNA, the CDR3 is TGTGCCAGCAGTTCCTCCAATGCAGGGCTGTACGAGCAGTACTTC. The encoded protein is CASSSSNAGLYEQYF. The full variable domain, in which reference TRBV28 and TRBJ2-7 provide the parts outside the CDR3, is DVKVTQSSRYLVKRTGEKVFLECVQDMDHENMFWYRQDPGLGLRLIYFSYDVKMKEKGDIPEGYSVSREKKERFSLILESASTNQTSMYLCASSSSNAGLYEQYFGPGTRLTVT.

This chain connects TRBV29-1 to TRBJ1-2, with D perhaps TRBD1 (6 bases). The CDR3 is 10 residues long. The V gene lost 1 base and the J gene lost 9 bases, with 6 bases spanning the gap. Germline V lookup: CDR1 SQVTM, CDR2 ANQGSEA. For the CDR3, the DNA is TGCAGCGTTGAAGGGGACAGCTACACCTTC. As protein: CSVEGDSYTF.

This chain uses TRBV30 with TRBJ1-5, with D maybe TRBD1 (5 bases). CDR1 is GTSNPN and CDR2 is SVGIG in the germline V gene (reference sequence). The CDR3 is 15 amino acids. Trimming removed 1 base at V and 7 bases at J, with 17 bases between. The CDR3: CAWSGPSAGNQPQHF. Here the CDR3 DNA reads TGTGCCTGGAGTGGTCCGTCGGCAGGGAACCAGCCCCAGCATTTT.

This sequence joins TRBV29-1 and TRBJ2-2, with 7 bases matching TRBD2. The CDR3 spans 13 residues. V gave up 1 base and J gave up 9 bases; unmatched junction bases: 5. The germline CDR1 and CDR2 sequences are SQVTM and ANQGSEA. This chain's CDR3 is CSVEGGGSRELFF. CDR3 nucleotide sequence: TGCAGCGTTGAAGGGGGCGGGAGCCGGGAGCTGTTTTTT.

The chain couples TRBV28 to TRBJ1-6; D is perhaps TRBD1 (6 bases). The germline V gene has CDR1 MDHEN and CDR2 SYDVKM. The CDR3 length is 13 residues. V lost 7 bases and J lost 10, with 14 bases in between. This CDR3 reads CASNEGGESPLHF. The CDR3 coding sequence is TGTGCCAGCAACGAAGGGGGGGAATCACCCCTCCACTTT.

The V gene is TRBV2, the J gene TRBJ1-5; D is unresolved. Germline V gene data show CDR1 as SNHLY and CDR2 as FYNNEI. The length of the CDR3 is 16 residues. Deletions cut 3 bases from V and 9 bases from J, with 21 bases between. This chain's CDR3 is CASSDPRGGPKGPQHF. The CDR3 DNA reads as TGTGCCAGCAGTGACCCTCGCGGAGGACCGAAGGGGCCCCAGCATTTT.

CDR3 coding DNA: TGTGCCAGCAGTATCCTAGCAGAGACCCAGTACTTC. Translation gives CASSILAETQYF. The chain recombines TRBV3-1 (or the pseudogene TRBV3-2) with TRBJ2-5; the D gene is possibly TRBD2 (5 bases). Germline CDR1 and CDR2: LGHDT and YNNKEL (reference sequence). This CDR3 spans 12 amino acids. Trimming left V 6 bases short and J 4 bases short, with 9 bases between.

V usage is TRBV28 and J usage is TRBJ2-7; 7 nucleotides align to TRBD2. The length of the CDR3 is 14 residues. Trimming at V came to 7 bases and at J to 3 bases, leaving 9 bases not matched to a gene. CDR1 is MDHEN and CDR2 is SYDVKM in the germline V gene. The CDR3 spells CASTPASGSYEQYF. In nucleotides, the CDR3 is TGTGCCAGCACCCCCGCTAGCGGAAGCTACGAGCAGTACTTC.

The chain links TRBV30 to TRBJ1-6, with D unclear. The CDR3 extends over 12 amino acids. Germline V CDR1 and CDR2: GTSNPN, SVGIG (reference sequence). V was trimmed by 3 bases and J by 6 bases, leaving 6 bases between them. CDR3 residues: CAWRTSNSPLHF. CDR3 DNA sequence: TGTGCCTGGAGGACTAGTAATTCACCCCTCCACTTT.

The chain joins TRBV19 to TRBJ2-2, with 8 bases matching TRBD1. The CDR3 spans 15 residues. V was clipped by 8 bases and J by 5 bases; unmatched bases: 10. The germline CDR1 and CDR2 sequences are LNHDA and SQIVND (reference sequence). The CDR3 sequence: CASGVGQAITGELFF. The CDR3, as DNA: TGTGCCAGTGGGGTGGGACAGGCCATTACCGGGGAGCTGTTTTTT.

The rearrangement uses TRBV30 and TRBJ1-6; D is undetermined. V lost 4 bases and J lost 3, with 13 bases in between. Germline assignment: CDR1 GTSNPN and CDR2 SVGIG (reference sequence). CDR3 length: 15 residues. The CDR3, as DNA: TGTGCCTGGAAGTTAGAACTCCGCTATAATTCACCCCTCCACTTT. Protein product: CAWKLELRYNSPLHF. Based on the CDR3 plus reference TRBV30 and TRBJ1-6, the full variable domain is SQTIHQWPATLVQPVGSPLSLECTVEGTSNPNLYWYRQAAGRGLQLLFYSVGIGQISSEVPQNLSASRPQDRQFILSSKKLLLSDSGFYLCAWKLELRYNSPLHFGNGTRLTVT.

The genes are TRBV27 and TRBJ2-1, with D tentatively TRBD1 (5 bases). V was trimmed by 5 bases and J by 5 bases, leaving 13 bases between them. The CDR3 runs to 14 residues. CDR1 MNHEY and CDR2 SMNVEV come from the germline V gene (reference sequence). Here the CDR3 DNA reads TGTGCCAGCAGTGACCCAGGGCCGGACAATGAGCAGTTCTTC. Translation: CASSDPGPDNEQFF.

The gene calls are TRBV27 and TRBJ2-7; 8 bases agree with TRBD1. The germline CDR1 and CDR2 sequences are MNHEY and SMNVEV (reference sequence). The CDR3 consists of 15 residues. V lost 3 bases and J lost 3; bases outside the gene matches: 7. The CDR3, as DNA: TGTGCCAGCAGTTTTACCGGGACAGGATACTACGAGCAGTACTTC. This gives the protein CASSFTGTGYYEQYF.

This clone turned up a few times. This chain uses TRBV15 with TRBJ2-7, with 12 bases aligning to TRBD1. The length of the CDR3 is 16 residues. Losses at the gene ends were 3 bases for V and 3 bases for J; bases not matched to a gene: 6. Germline V lookup: CDR1 LNHNV, CDR2 YYDKDF (reference sequence). The CDR3 spells CATSSPRDRGLYEQYF. As DNA, the CDR3 is TGTGCCACCAGCAGTCCCCGGGACAGGGGGCTCTACGAGCAGTACTTC.